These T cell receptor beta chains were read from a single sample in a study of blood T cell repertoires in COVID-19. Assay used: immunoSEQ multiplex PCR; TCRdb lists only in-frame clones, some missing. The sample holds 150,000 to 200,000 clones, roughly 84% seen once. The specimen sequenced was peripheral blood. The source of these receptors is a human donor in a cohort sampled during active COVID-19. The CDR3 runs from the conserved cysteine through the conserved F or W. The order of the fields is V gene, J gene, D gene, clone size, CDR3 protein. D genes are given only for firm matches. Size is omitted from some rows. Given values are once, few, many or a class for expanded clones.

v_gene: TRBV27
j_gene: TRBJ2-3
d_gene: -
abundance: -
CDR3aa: CASSLIRGLTDTQYF

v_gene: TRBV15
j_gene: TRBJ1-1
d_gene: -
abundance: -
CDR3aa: CATSGWEGTEAFF

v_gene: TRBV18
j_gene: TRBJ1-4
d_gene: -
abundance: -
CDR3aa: CASSPRTTTNEKLFF

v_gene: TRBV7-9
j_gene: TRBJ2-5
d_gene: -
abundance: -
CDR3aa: CASSLAGGVETQYF

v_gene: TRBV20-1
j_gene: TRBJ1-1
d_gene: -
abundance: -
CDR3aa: CSAKADTEAFF

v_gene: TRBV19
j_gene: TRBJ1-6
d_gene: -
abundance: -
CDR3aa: CASSQVPRQDYNSPLHF

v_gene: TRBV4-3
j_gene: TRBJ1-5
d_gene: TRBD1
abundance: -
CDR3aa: CASSQEASGTGKWPQHF

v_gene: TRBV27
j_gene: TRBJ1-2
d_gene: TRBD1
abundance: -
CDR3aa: CASSSAAGGGGRGYTF

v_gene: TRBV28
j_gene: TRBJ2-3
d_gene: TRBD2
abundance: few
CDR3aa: CASLPGLAGATQYF

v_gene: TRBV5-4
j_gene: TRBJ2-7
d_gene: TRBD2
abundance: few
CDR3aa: CASRDSGTRYEQYF

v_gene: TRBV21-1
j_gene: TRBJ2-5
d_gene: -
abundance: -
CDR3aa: CASSMQVCLETQYF

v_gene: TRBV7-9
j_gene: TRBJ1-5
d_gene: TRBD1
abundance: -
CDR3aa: CASSFAGQGPQHF

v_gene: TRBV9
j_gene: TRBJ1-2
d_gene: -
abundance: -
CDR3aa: CASSPQETNYGYTF

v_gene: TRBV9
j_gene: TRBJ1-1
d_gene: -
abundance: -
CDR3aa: CASSAQGVDTEAFF

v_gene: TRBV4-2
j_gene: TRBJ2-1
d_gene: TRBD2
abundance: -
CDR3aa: CASSQGSTSGRALNEQFF

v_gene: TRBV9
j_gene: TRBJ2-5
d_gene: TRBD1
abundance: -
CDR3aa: CASSPRGGTGSETQYF

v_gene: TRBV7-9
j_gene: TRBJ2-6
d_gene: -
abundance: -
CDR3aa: CASSFSDSGSGANVLTF

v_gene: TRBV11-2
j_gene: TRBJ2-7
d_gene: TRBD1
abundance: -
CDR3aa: CASSPGQGIIEQYF

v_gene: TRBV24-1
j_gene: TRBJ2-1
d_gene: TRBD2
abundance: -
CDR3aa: CATSDLQASGSSDEQFF

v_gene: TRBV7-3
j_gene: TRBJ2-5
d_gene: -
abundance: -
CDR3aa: CASSLTTGYQETQYF

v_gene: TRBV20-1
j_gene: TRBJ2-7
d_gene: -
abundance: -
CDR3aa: CSASAGRTYEQYF

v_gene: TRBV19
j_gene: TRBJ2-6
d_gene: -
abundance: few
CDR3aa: CASTPLGANVLTF

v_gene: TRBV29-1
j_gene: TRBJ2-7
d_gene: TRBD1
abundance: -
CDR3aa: CSVKTGPISSYEQYF

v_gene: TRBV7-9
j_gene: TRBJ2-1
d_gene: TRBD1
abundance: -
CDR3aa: CASSLGSLQGAGAQFF

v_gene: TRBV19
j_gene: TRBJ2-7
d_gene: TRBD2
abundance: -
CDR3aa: CASSLTSGGSVYEQYF

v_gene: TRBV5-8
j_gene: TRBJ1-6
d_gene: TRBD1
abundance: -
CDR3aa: CATRQGVSPLHF

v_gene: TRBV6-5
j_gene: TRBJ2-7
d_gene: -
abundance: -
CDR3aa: CASTSAGTYYEQYF

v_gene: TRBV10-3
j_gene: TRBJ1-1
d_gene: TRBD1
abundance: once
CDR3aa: CATRTGVNTEAFF

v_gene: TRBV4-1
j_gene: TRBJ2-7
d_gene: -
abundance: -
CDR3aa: CASSHTGAYEQYF

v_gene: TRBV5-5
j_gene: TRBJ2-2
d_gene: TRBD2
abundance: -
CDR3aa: CASSPGLAGSGELFF

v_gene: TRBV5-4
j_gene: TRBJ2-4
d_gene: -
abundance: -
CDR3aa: CASGVWADLAKNIQYF

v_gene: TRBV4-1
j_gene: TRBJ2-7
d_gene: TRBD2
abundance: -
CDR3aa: CASSLGGTGSYEQYF

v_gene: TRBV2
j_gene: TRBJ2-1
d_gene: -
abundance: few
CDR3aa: CASSEDSSYNEQFF

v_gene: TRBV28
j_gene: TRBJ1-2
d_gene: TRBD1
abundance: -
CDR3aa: CASSGTGGSYTF

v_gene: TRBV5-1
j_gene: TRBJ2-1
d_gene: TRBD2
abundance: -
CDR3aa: CASSVGLAGGNNEQFF

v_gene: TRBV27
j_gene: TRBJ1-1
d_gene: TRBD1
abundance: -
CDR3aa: CASSLSDRLQTEAFF

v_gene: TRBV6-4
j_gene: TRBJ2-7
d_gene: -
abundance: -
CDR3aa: CASRDPSYEQYF

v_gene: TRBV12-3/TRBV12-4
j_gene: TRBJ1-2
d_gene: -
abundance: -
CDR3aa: CASSSPTGKGTF

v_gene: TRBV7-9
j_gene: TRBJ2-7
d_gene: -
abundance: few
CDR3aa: CASSSTSYEQYF

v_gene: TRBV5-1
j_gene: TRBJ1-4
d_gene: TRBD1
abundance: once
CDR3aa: CASSFRGQGREKLFF

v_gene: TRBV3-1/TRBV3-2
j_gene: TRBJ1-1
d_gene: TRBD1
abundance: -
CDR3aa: CASSLRQGLEAFF

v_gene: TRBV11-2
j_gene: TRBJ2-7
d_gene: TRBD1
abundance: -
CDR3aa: CASSWDRGLYEQYF

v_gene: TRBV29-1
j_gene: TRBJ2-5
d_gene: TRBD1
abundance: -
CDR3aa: CSVVRGQETQYF

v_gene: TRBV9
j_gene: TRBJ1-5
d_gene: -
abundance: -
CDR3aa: CASSVGIDQPQHF

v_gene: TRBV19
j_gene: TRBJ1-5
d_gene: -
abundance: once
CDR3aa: CASSLAEGLPGGQPQHF

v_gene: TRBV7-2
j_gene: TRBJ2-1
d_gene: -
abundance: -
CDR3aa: CASSHRVGEQFF

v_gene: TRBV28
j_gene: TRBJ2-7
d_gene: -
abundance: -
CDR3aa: CASTDGRAYEQYF

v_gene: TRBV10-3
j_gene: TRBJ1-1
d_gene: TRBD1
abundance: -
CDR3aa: CAISGEQGSEAFF